A selection of T cell receptor beta chains follows, all from one sample in a study of molecular identifiers for immune sequencing clone quantification. TCRdb recomputed calls from the PCR reads with MiXCR, one row per CDR3 protein. The table includes 350,000 or so distinct CDR3 sequences, 20% to 25% detected once. The sequenced material came from naive CD8+ T cells from blood, with Jurkat cell RNA spiked in. These receptor sequences come from a human donor in good health. Some libraries in this study had Jurkat cell RNA spiked in. CDR3s include the opening cysteine and the closing phenylalanine or tryptophan. A D gene is named only where the DNA matches it firmly. Expanded clones are given a class, and other clones once, few, many or no size at all.

>TRBV20-1|NA|NA|TRBJ2-4
TGCAGTACCCGGGAGTCCGAAAGAAACATTCAGTACTTC
CSTRESERNIQYF
>TRBV3-1|TRBD1|many|TRBJ2-7
TGCGCCAGCAGCTCGACAGGGCCCTACGAGCAGTACTTC
CASSSTGPYEQYF
>TRBV10-2|NA|many|TRBJ2-1
TGCGCCAGCAGGTCCGCCGGGACTCACCTAGAGCAGTTCTTC
CASRSAGTHLEQFF
>TRBV13|NA|many|TRBJ1-1
TGTGCCAGCAGCACACTGAACACTGAAGCTTTCTTT
CASSTLNTEAFF
>TRBV20-1|NA|many|TRBJ1-1
TGCAGTGCTAGAGAGCTGGGGTCCCCTGGGGAAGCTTTCTTT
CSARELGSPGEAFF
>TRBV4-3|NA|many|TRBJ1-1
TGCGCCAGCAGCCCACACCAGGATGCCGAAGCTTTCTTT
CASSPHQDAEAFF
>TRBV4-1|NA|NA|TRBJ2-7
TGCGCCAGCAGTCGCGACGGACCGAGCCCCTACGAGCAGTACTTC
CASSRDGPSPYEQYF
>TRBV12-3/TRBV12-4|NA|NA|TRBJ2-2
TGTGCCAGCAGCCCCGACGGAGCCGCCGGGGAGCTGTTTTTT
CASSPDGAAGELFF
>TRBV4-3|NA|once|TRBJ2-3
TGCGCCAGCAGCCAAGATAGGATCACCGGACCCAACACAGATACGCAGTATTTT
CASSQDRITGPNTDTQYF
>TRBV30|TRBD1|many|TRBJ2-7
TGTGCCTGGAGTGACAGGGGGCTGACCTACGAGCAGTACTTC
CAWSDRGLTYEQYF
>TRBV20-1|NA|many|TRBJ2-2
TGCAGTGCTGAGGATGGGGACACCGGGGAGCTGTTTTTT
CSAEDGDTGELFF
>TRBV10-3|TRBD2|NA|TRBJ2-1
TGTGCCATCAGTGAGGGCCTAGCGGGCACCTACAATGAGCAGTTCTTC
CAISEGLAGTYNEQFF
>TRBV11-2|NA|NA|TRBJ2-7
TGTGCCAGCAGGGCCACGGAGTACCCCTACGAGCAGTACTTC
CASRATEYPYEQYF
>TRBV18|TRBD1|many|TRBJ1-3
TGTGCCAGCTCCCGGACAGGACTCTCTGGAAACACCATATATTTT
CASSRTGLSGNTIYF
>TRBV11-2|NA|few|TRBJ2-3
TGTGCCAGCAGCTCCCACCTGACAGACACCGATACGCAGTATTTT
CASSSHLTDTDTQYF
>TRBV12-3/TRBV12-4|NA|many|TRBJ1-1
TGTGCCAGCAGTTTAGACAAGCCCACTGAAGCTTTCTTT
CASSLDKPTEAFF
>TRBV4-1|NA|few|TRBJ1-6
TGCGCCAGCAGCCAACCACAGGGATATAATTCACCCCTCCACTTT
CASSQPQGYNSPLHF
>TRBV7-9|NA|many|TRBJ2-1
TGTGCCAGCAGCCCGCCTCTCCTAGGGGAAAACAATGAGCAGTTCTTC
CASSPPLLGENNEQFF
>TRBV15|NA|NA|TRBJ2-1
TGTGCCACCAGCAGAGATAAGGTCCTCCGCTCCTACAATGAGCAGTTCTTC
CATSRDKVLRSYNEQFF
>TRBV9|NA|many|TRBJ2-6
TGTGCCAGCAGCTCTCTCCCTGGGGCCAACGTCCTGACTTTC
CASSSLPGANVLTF
>TRBV7-9|NA|few|TRBJ1-4
TGTGCCAGCAGCTTAGTGACCGAGAATTTTAATGAAAAACTGTTTTTT
CASSLVTENFNEKLFF
>TRBV29-1|TRBD2|many|TRBJ2-1
TGCAGCGGAACGGGGGGGGCGGAGCAGTTCTTC
CSGTGGAEQFF
>TRBV7-9|TRBD2|NA|TRBJ2-3
TGTGCCAGCAGCTCGAGCCGGACTAGCGGGGGGGCTGGAGATACGCAGTATTTT
CASSSSRTSGGAGDTQYF
>TRBV12-3/TRBV12-4|NA|many|TRBJ2-7
TGTGCCAGCCGGGGTCCTTACGAGCAGTACTTC
CASRGPYEQYF
>TRBV12-3/TRBV12-4|NA|many|TRBJ1-5
TGTGCCAGCAGTTTAGGAACCAGCTATAGCAATCAGCCCCAGCATTTT
CASSLGTSYSNQPQHF
>TRBV13|NA|NA|TRBJ2-3
TGTGCCGGCAGCCCCATGAGACCCACAGATACGCAGTATTTT
CAGSPMRPTDTQYF
>TRBV4-3|TRBD1|many|TRBJ2-3
TGCGCCAGCAGCAAAAACAGGGGTATACAGTCAGATACGCAGTATTTT
CASSKNRGIQSDTQYF
>TRBV7-2|TRBD2|many|TRBJ2-3
TGTGCCAGCGCTGGCGCTCTAGCGGTCGCCGGAGCCACAGATACGCAGTATTTT
CASAGALAVAGATDTQYF
>TRBV18|TRBD1|many|TRBJ2-1
TGTGCCAGCTCACCCGGGACAGGGGCCTACAATGAGCAGTTCTTC
CASSPGTGAYNEQFF
>TRBV6-1|TRBD1|few|TRBJ2-1
TGTGCCAGCAGTGAAGAGAGACAGGGGGCGAATCTCCTCTTTGGGGAGCAGTTCTTC
CASSEERQGANLLFGEQFF
>TRBV7-9|TRBD1|many|TRBJ2-5
TGTGCCAGCAACTCCCAAGGGCAGGGGGAAGAGACCCAGTACTTC
CASNSQGQGEETQYF
>TRBV2|TRBD2|many|TRBJ2-3
TGTGCCAGCAAAACAGGGAGACTAGCGGCCCGGTATACGCAGTATTTT
CASKTGRLAARYTQYF
>TRBV6-5|TRBD1|NA|TRBJ2-7
TGTGCCTGCAGTTACGCGGGACAGGTCGAGCGGTACTTC
CACSYAGQVERYF
>TRBV19|NA|NA|TRBJ1-6
TGTGCCAGTAGTCAAGGGAACTCCTATAATTCACCCCTCCACTTT
CASSQGNSYNSPLHF
>TRBV12-3/TRBV12-4|TRBD1|many|TRBJ2-3
TGTGCCAGTTCTTTCCGGGACAGGGGGATCACAGATACGCAGTATTTT
CASSFRDRGITDTQYF
>TRBV23-1|NA|NA|TRBJ2-6
TGCGCCAGCAGTCAATCGGAATTTAGGGTATTCTCTGGGGCCAACGTCCTGACTTTC
CASSQSEFRVFSGANVLTF
>TRBV7-9|NA|many|TRBJ2-7
TGTGCCAGCAGCACCAACTTAGCGGAGTTGGGCGAGCAGTACTTC
CASSTNLAELGEQYF
>TRBV4-1|NA|many|TRBJ2-1
TGCGCCAGCAGCCGGCGGGATGAGCAGTTCTTC
CASSRRDEQFF
>TRBV5-6|NA|few|TRBJ2-7
TGTGCCAGCAGCTCGGGCCCGCCCGAGCAGTACTTC
CASSSGPPEQYF
>TRBV5-1|NA|many|TRBJ2-3
TGCGCCAGCAGCTTGGGGGGGGTCAGGGATCCAGATACGCAGTATTTT
CASSLGGVRDPDTQYF
>TRBV6-2/TRBV6-3|NA|NA|TRBJ1-6
TGTGCCAGCAGTTACTCGAGAAGACCAGGGGATCACACCCTCCACTTT
CASSYSRRPGDHTLHF
>TRBV24-1|NA|many|TRBJ2-3
TGTGCCACCAGTGATTATGGCGGAAATACGCAGTATTTT
CATSDYGGNTQYF
>TRBV19|NA|NA|TRBJ1-1
TGTGCCAGTATCCCAACTTTTTTAGACACTGAAGCTTTCTTT
CASIPTFLDTEAFF
>TRBV18|TRBD2|NA|TRBJ2-7
TGTGCCAGCTCACCACCGGGTAGCGGGAGCCTCCACTCCTACGAGCAGTACTTC
CASSPPGSGSLHSYEQYF
>TRBV15|NA|NA|TRBJ2-6
TGTGCCACCAGCGGAGAGGGAGTGGTTGCTGGGGCCAACGTCCTGACTTTC
CATSGEGVVAGANVLTF
>TRBV5-1|NA|few|TRBJ2-5
TGCGCCAGCAGCTCGGACAGATGGCAAGAGACCCAGTACTTC
CASSSDRWQETQYF
>TRBV7-9|NA|NA|TRBJ1-4
TGTGCCAGCAGCTTCGTGGCAACTAATGAAAAACTGTTTTTT
CASSFVATNEKLFF
>TRBV12-3/TRBV12-4|NA|many|TRBJ1-2
TGTGCCAGCAGTCATAGGACACTCGACTACACCTTC
CASSHRTLDYTF
>TRBV5-1|NA|many|TRBJ2-2
TGCGCCAGCAGCTTAACCCCAGGCGGAGGCACCGGGGAGCTGTTTTTT
CASSLTPGGGTGELFF
>TRBV27|NA|many|TRBJ1-5
TGTGCCAGCAGGTACAGGGCTGGGTATCAGCCCCAGCATTTT
CASRYRAGYQPQHF